The 18 T cell receptor beta chains given below trace back to one sample, sequenced in a study of blood T cell repertoires in COVID-19 (dated by TCRdb to about 2020). The method was the immunoSEQ multiplex PCR assay. TCRdb obtained this table from immuneACCESS and retained in-frame rearrangements with V and J assigned. These tables miss some clones; where compared with another copy, unresolved V genes account for less than half of the shortfall, and the remainder is unexplained. This sample is represented by nearly 50,000 clones; around 85% of them were singletons. The top ten clonotypes cover under 7% of the sample. The sample comprised peripheral blood. The receptor source for this set is a woman in her sixties or seventies with acute or convalescent COVID-19.

The chain has TRBV7-6 and TRBJ1-1; D not resolved. This CDR3 contains 15 residues. In germline, CDR1 is SGHVS, CDR2 FNYEAQ. The V end was cut by 5 bases, the J end by 1 base, with 14 bases between. In DNA form, the CDR3 reads TGTGCCAGCAGCCTAAATGTCCGGGGGAACACTGAAGCTTTCTTT. Protein product: CASSLNVRGNTEAFF. Full variable domain (missing parts from reference TRBV7-6 and TRBJ1-1): GAGVSQSPRYKVTKRGQDVALRCDPISGHVSLYWYRQALGQGPEFLTYFNYEAQQDKSGLPNDRFSAERPEGSISTLTIQRTEQRDSAMYRCASSLNVRGNTEAFFGQGTRLTVV.

The CDR3 nucleotides read TGTGCCAGCACTCCGGGACTAGCGGCAATTACGCAGTATTTT. Translation: CASTPGLAAITQYF. The chain employs TRBV6-5 and TRBJ2-3; 11 nucleotides agree with TRBD2. CDR1 and CDR2 from the germline V gene are MNHEY and SVGAGI. The CDR3 is made up of 14 amino acids. The trim removed 7 bases at V and 8 bases at J, leaving 8 bases unmatched.

This chain uses TRBV10-2 with TRBJ1-1; D may be TRBD1 (5 bases). The CDR3 has 13 amino acids. Trimming took 7 bases from V and 3 from J, leaving 12 bases between them. Germline V gene sequence: CDR1 WSHSY, CDR2 SAAADI. CDR3 amino acids: CASKFQGDTEAFF. CDR3 in DNA: TGCGCCAGCAAATTTCAGGGTGACACTGAAGCTTTCTTT.

In regard to this clone: One junction end disagrees with the germline gene, perhaps due to a read error. The chain uses TRBV6-5 and TRBJ1-2; D is ambiguous. The CDR3 is 13 amino acids. The germline V gene encodes CDR1 MNHEY and CDR2 SVGAGI. The CDR3, as DNA: TGTGCCAGCAGTGACTCAGCGCGCTATGGCTACACCTTC. Translating gives CASSDSARYGYTF.

The rearrangement links TRBV19 to TRBJ2-7, with TRBD1 matching 10 bases. CDR1 LNHDA and CDR2 SQIVND come from the germline V gene (reference sequence). The trim removed 3 bases at V and 3 bases at J, leaving 5 bases unmatched. This CDR3 region has 15 residues. The CDR3 sequence: CASSIRDRGYYEQYF. In nucleotides, the CDR3 is TGTGCCAGTAGTATTAGGGACAGGGGATACTACGAGCAGTACTTC.

The chain joins TRBV9 to TRBJ2-3, with TRBD1 identical over 12 bases. This CDR3 has 17 residues. Losses at the gene ends were 2 bases for V and 4 bases for J; bases not matched to a gene: 8. CDR1 is SGDLS, CDR2 YYNGEE, per germline. This CDR3 reads CASSVSPGQGAPDTQYF. In DNA form, the CDR3 reads TGTGCCAGCAGCGTTTCGCCGGGACAGGGGGCCCCAGATACGCAGTATTTT.

This clone was observed once. This chain links TRBV6-2 or TRBV6-3 with TRBJ2-7; 7 bases align to TRBD1. V shed 6 bases, J shed 1 base, and the junction held 9 bases outside the gene matches. The CDR3 sequence is 15 residues long. CDR1 is MNHEY, CDR2 SVGEGT, per germline. The CDR3 is CASSPTGVGSYEQYF. In DNA form, the CDR3 reads TGTGCCAGCAGCCCTACAGGGGTTGGATCCTACGAGCAGTACTTC.

The chain links TRBV4-1 to TRBJ2-4, with 10 bases matching TRBD2. Per the germline V gene, CDR1 is MGHRA and CDR2 is YSYEKL. The V gene end was trimmed by 2 bases and the J gene end by 5 bases; junction bases not matched to a gene: 6. This CDR3 region has 16 residues. The CDR3 is CASSQRLAGYENIQYF. CDR3 nucleotides: TGCGCCAGCAGCCAAAGACTAGCGGGCTACGAAAACATTCAGTACTTC.

V and J are TRBV6-5 and TRBJ2-5, with 8 positions matching TRBD1. J lost 8 bases, V lost 0 bases, and 5 bases had no gene match. Germline loops: CDR1 MNHEY, CDR2 SVGAGI. The CDR3 consists of 14 residues. The CDR3 DNA is TGTGCCAGCAGTTACTCTCAGGGGGCGATCACCCAGTACTTC. This gives the protein CASSYSQGAITQYF.

The gene calls are TRBV2 and TRBJ2-3; D call uncertain. The CDR3 has 12 residues. V lost 8 bases and J 0 bases, leaving 6 bases between the germline ends. Per the germline V gene, CDR1 is SNHLY and CDR2 is FYNNEI. The CDR3: CASAYSTDTQYF. CDR3 bases: TGTGCCAGCGCCTATAGCACAGATACGCAGTATTTT.

V and J are TRBV6-5 and TRBJ1-5; 7 nucleotides match TRBD1. CDR3 size: 13 residues. Trimming took 8 bases from V and 3 from J; bases not matched to a gene: 4. The germline V gene encodes CDR1 MNHEY and CDR2 SVGAGI. Here the CDR3 reads CASGGQYNQPQHF. The CDR3 nucleotides are TGTGCCAGCGGGGGACAGTACAATCAGCCCCAGCATTTT.

This chain connects TRBV5-4 to TRBJ2-7; 9 nucleotides match TRBD2. CDR1 and CDR2 from the germline V gene are SGHNT and YYREEE (reference sequence). The V and J ends lost 1 base and 1 base, in that order; junction bases with no gene match: 9. This CDR3 has 17 residues. DNA of the CDR3: TGTGCCAGCAGCTTGCACCCGCGGGGGGGCATATCCTACGAGCAGTACTTC. Translation: CASSLHPRGGISYEQYF.

The rearrangement joins TRBV30 to TRBJ1-4, with D unclear. Germline V gene lookup returns CDR1 GTSNPN and CDR2 SVGIG (reference sequence). This CDR3 contains 13 residues. V gave up 1 base and J gave up 0 bases, with 3 bases separating them. The DNA of the CDR3 is TGTGCCTGGAGTGGCGCAACTAATGAAAAACTGTTTTTT. This gives the protein CAWSGATNEKLFF.

V and J are TRBV7-8 and TRBJ2-3, with 10 nucleotides matching TRBD2. The germline gives CDR1 SGHVS, CDR2 FQNEAQ. The V and J ends lost 5 bases and 1 base, in that order; junction bases with no gene match: 3. The CDR3 covers 15 residues. CDR3 in amino acids: CASSTGTSGTDTQYF. CDR3 sequence (DNA): TGTGCCAGCAGCACTGGGACTAGCGGCACAGATACGCAGTATTTT.

This clone was seen only once. V gene TRBV27 combines with J gene TRBJ1-5; 7 bases map to TRBD1. Germline assignment: CDR1 MNHEY and CDR2 SMNVEV (reference sequence). V was pared by 5 bases and J by 0 bases, with 10 bases of the junction left unmatched. CDR3 length: 17 residues. The CDR3 loop is CASSKNPGTDSNQPQHF. The CDR3 DNA reads TGTGCCAGCAGTAAAAATCCCGGGACAGATAGCAATCAGCCCCAGCATTTT.

This chain links TRBV5-1 with TRBJ1-4; D is unresolved. V was pared by 4 bases and J by 5 bases, with 15 bases between. CDR1 is SGHRS, CDR2 YFSETQ, per germline. The CDR3 sequence is 15 residues long. This chain's CDR3 is CASSPRAGGNEKLFF. The CDR3 DNA sequence: TGCGCCAGCAGCCCCCGGGCCGGCGGGAATGAAAAACTGTTTTTT.

The chain is built from TRBV5-1 and TRBJ1-5, with D possibly matching TRBD1 (5 bases). CDR1 is SGHRS, CDR2 YFSETQ, per germline. V gave up 4 bases and J gave up 3 bases, with 14 bases separating them. This CDR3 comprises 15 residues. CDR3 DNA: TGCGCCAGCAGCCCGGGGGACGGATACAATCAGCCCCAGCATTTT. Its protein product is CASSPGDGYNQPQHF. The full variable domain, with the rest looked up from reference TRBV5-1 and TRBJ1-5, is KAGVTQTPRYLIKTRGQQVTLSCSPISGHRSVSWYQQTPGQGLQFLFEYFSETQRNKGNFPGRFSGRQFSNSRSEMNVSTLELGDSALYLCASSPGDGYNQPQHFGDGTRLSIL.

The rearrangement uses TRBV19 and TRBJ1-1; 8 positions match TRBD1. V was pared by 6 bases and J by 5 bases, with 5 bases of the junction left unmatched. The CDR3 spans 13 residues. CDR1 and CDR2 (germline): LNHDA, SQIVND (reference sequence). The DNA for the CDR3 is TGTGCCAGTAGGACAGGGGTTTGGACTGAAGCTTTCTTT. Its protein product is CASRTGVWTEAFF. Variable domain in full (rest from reference TRBV19 and TRBJ1-1): DGGITQSPKYLFRKEGQNVTLSCEQNLNHDAMYWYRQDPGQGLRLIYYSQIVNDFQKGDIAEGYSVSREKKESFPLTVTSAQKNPTAFYLCASRTGVWTEAFFGQGTRLTVV.